The present T cell receptor beta chain was sequenced within a study of T cells after yellow fever vaccination (dated by TCRdb to the late 2010s). With respect to the entire study: The SMART-Seq v4 Ultra Low Input RNA kit was used to prepare libraries from fractions with low cell numbers. To track T-cell clones before and after primary and booster YFV17D yellow fever vaccination, bulk TCR alpha and beta repertoires were sequenced longitudinally. Two healthy male donors, one aged 18 to 30 and one aged 30 to 40 years, made up the cohort. Blood was collected at multiple timepoints before and after primary and secondary immunization, and bulk PBMC replicates and cell subsets were isolated. Summary of the overall study and its limitations: Computational filtering was required because FACS-sorted repertoires could contain abundant contaminating clonotypes from the bulk population. Most clones expanded after primary vaccination (about 96% of CD4 and approximately 90% of CD8) were re-detected after the booster, suggesting that broad memory maintenance occurred. Only a couple of donors were included in the study, so the extent to which the findings can be generalized is limited. A small fraction of clonotypes showed up in both the CD4 and CD8 compartments, probably as a result of convergent recombination. The secondary T-cell response was weaker than the primary response but faster, peaking on day 5 instead of day 15.

This clonotype came up a few times. Its antigen remains undetermined. No per-base quality is available; no much larger clone lies one base away. TCR cDNA was synthesized by 5'RACE template switching, which introduced a universal primer site and unique molecular identifiers. Priming of cDNA synthesis was performed from both the TCR alpha and TCR beta constant segments. Two PCR steps were used to amplify libraries, with sample barcodes and sequencing adapters being added in the second step. Sequencing of the libraries was done on either Illumina HiSeq 2500 (2x100 bp) or NovaSeq (2x150 bp). The published analysis was carried out like this. Reads were demultiplexed and collapsed into UMI consensus sequences with MIGEC, and V(D)J alignment was performed with MiXCR. Using edgeR on replicate PBMC samples, clonotypes were called vaccine-responding if FDR was below 0.01 and the log2 fold change was above 5 up to day 15. CD4 or CD8 identity was assigned to each bulk clonotype according to whether the clonotype was present at higher abundance in the sequenced CD4 repertoire or the sequenced CD8 repertoire. TCRdb ran its own pipeline on the public reads, namely fastp trimming at Q25 and MiXCR clone calling, and kept in-frame beta chains. Records with the same CDR3 protein are collapsed into one entry carrying the most frequent genes and DNA. In this record, the V and J calls reflect TCRdb's handling and not the investigators' own analysis. In this sample the table shows 450,000 to 650,000 distinct CDR3 sequences, around an eighth of which occur a single time. Around 15% of the sample goes to the ten largest clones.

A distance of 13 bases separates the germline ends of V and J, which lose 1 base and 8 bases respectively. Measured from the cysteine to the phenylalanine, the CDR3 is 14 residues long. Of all the DNA, just the CDR3 is kept, 42 bases in frame from base 1. Looking up the germline V gene yields CDR1 SGDLS and CDR2 YYNGEE. The treatment or condition tag for this specimen amounts to: live attenuated yellow fever vaccine strain. At each blood-draw timepoint, two biological replicates of bulk PBMCs were collected. PBMCs were isolated from peripheral blood using a standard Ficoll-Paque protocol. TriZol was used to extract RNA from bulk PBMCs, CD4 and CD8 fractions, and dextramer-positive and dextramer-negative fractions.

The source is a man aged 25-45 years who received the YFV17D yellow fever vaccine. This specimen consisted of PBMCs, obtained on the day of the yellow fever booster vaccination. The sequence is built from TRBV9 and TRBJ2-1; the D gene is not confidently resolved. The nucleotide sequence reads as follows: TGTGCCAGCAGCGTATTTAGCAGTCGGGATGAGCAGTTCTTC. It specifies CASSVFSSRDEQFF.